A single sample is the source of the 6 T cell receptor beta chains below, sequenced in a study of regulatory T cells in long-lasting Graves disease. CDR3 regions were amplified by Arm-PCR using iRepertoire HTBI primers to build TCR beta libraries. TCRdb redid the calling of the multiplex PCR reads with MiXCR, one entry per CDR3 protein. In the table there are 350,000 to 500,000 distinct CDR3 sequences, around 15% of which are singletons. Time point described: newly diagnosed GD, antithyroid drugs for less than 3 months. Extracted PBMC RNA gave rise to the TCR library. The data were also submitted as part of a second study, on T cells in Graves' hyperthyroidism and ophthalmopathy.

Sequenced here: peripheral blood mononuclear cells (PBMCs), sampled at new diagnosis, from a patient treated with antithyroid drugs. The source is a woman aged 18-29 years with Graves disease.

This clonotype was observed a single time. This may be a read error: a much more frequent sequence differs by one nucleotide. CDR3 bases: TGTGCCTGGAGTCCCCGGGCGGGACTAGTCCCCTACGAGCAGTACTTC. It encodes CAWSPRAGLVPYEQYF. V and J are TRBV11-3 and TRBJ2-7, with 8 bases matching TRBD2. The trim removed 11 bases at V and 2 bases at J, leaving 17 bases unmatched. Germline values: CDR1 SGHNT, CDR2 YENEEA. This CDR3 spans 16 amino acids.

The table lists this clonotype with many counts. This rearrangement joins TRBV18 to TRBJ2-6; D call uncertain. Trimming pared 6 bases from V and 0 bases from J, leaving 6 bases between. The CDR3 consists of 14 residues. The V gene's germline CDR1 is KGHSH and CDR2 LQKENI. The CDR3 sequence: CASSGISGANVLTF. CDR3 nucleotide sequence: TGTGCCAGCTCGGGTATCTCTGGGGCCAACGTCCTGACTTTC. Variable domain in full (rest from reference TRBV18 and TRBJ2-6): NAGVMQNPRHLVRRRGQEARLRCSPMKGHSHVYWYRQLPEEGLKFMVYLQKENIIDESGMPKERFSAEFPKEGPSILRIQQVVRGDSAAYFCASSGISGANVLTFGAGSRLTVL.

In its sample, this clonotype was seen many times. The chain couples TRBV7-3 to TRBJ2-5, with TRBD2 identical over 7 bases. Germline V gene sequence: CDR1 SGHTA, CDR2 FQGTGA. The CDR3 totals 13 residues. V lost 5 bases to trimming and J lost 1 base; unmatched junction nucleotides: 1. CDR3 coding DNA: TGTGCCAGCAGCCGGGGGGTCCAAGAGACCCAGTACTTC. Amino acid sequence: CASSRGVQETQYF.

DNA of the CDR3: TGTGCCAGCAGCCAAGGAAGGTTAGCGGGATTAAATGAGCAGTTCTTC. Translating it yields CASSQGRLAGLNEQFF. The genes are TRBV14 and TRBJ2-1, with TRBD2 matching over 8 bases. The germline V gene encodes CDR1 SGHDN and CDR2 FVKESK. V trimming: 1 base; J trimming: 7 bases; junction bases outside the gene matches: 9. This CDR3 is built from 16 residues. Full variable domain (missing parts from reference TRBV14 and TRBJ2-1): EAGVTQFPSHSVIEKGQTVTLRCDPISGHDNLYWYRRVMGKEIKFLLHFVKESKQDESGMPNNRFLAERTGGTYSTLKVQPAELEDSGVYFCASSQGRLAGLNEQFFGPGTRLTVL.

This clonotype was detected many times. The V and J genes are TRBV12-3 or TRBV12-4 and TRBJ2-3; 10 nucleotides match TRBD2. J gave up 4 bases and V 5 bases, and 12 bases lay outside the gene matches. CDR3 length equals 17 residues. The CDR3 DNA reads TGTGCCAGCAGTCCCGGGCTAGCGGGAGTTCAGGCAGATACGCAGTATTTT. Its translation: CASSPGLAGVQADTQYF.

This clonotype was seen a handful of times. This chain links TRBV28 with TRBJ2-5, with 11 bases that match TRBD2. The V segment lost 2 bases and the J segment 6 bases; nucleotides outside the gene matches: 5. The CDR3 has 15 residues. CDR1 MDHEN and CDR2 SYDVKM come from the germline V gene. Here the CDR3 DNA reads TGTGCCAGCAGTTTACTAGCGGGAGGTGGACAGACCCAGTACTTC. Encoded protein: CASSLLAGGGQTQYF. Looking up the rest from reference TRBV28 and TRBJ2-5 gives the full variable domain: DVKVTQSSRYLVKRTGEKVFLECVQDMDHENMFWYRQDPGLGLRLIYFSYDVKMKEKGDIPEGYSVSREKKERFSLILESASTNQTSMYLCASSLLAGGGQTQYFGPGTRLLVL.